The clone carrying this TCR beta chain was seen only a few times. The source of the sample is a study of blood T cell repertoires in COVID-19. Study summary: Acute and convalescent COVID-19 specimens originated in the United States, Italy and Spain.

Germline V gene sequence: CDR1 DFQATT, CDR2 SNEGSKA (reference sequence). The CDR3 totals 12 residues. V shed 3 bases and J shed 5 bases, with 10 bases lying between them. Generated by immunoSEQ multiplex PCR, the TCRdb table keeps only in-frame clones and is missing some. The sample contains more than 60,000 clones, roughly 87% of which appear only once. This chain links TRBV20-1 with TRBJ2-5; possible D gene TRBD2, 5 bases. This receptor was identified in a woman older than 75 with active or convalescent COVID-19. Sequenced material: peripheral blood. CDR3 in amino acids: CSASARGETQYF. As DNA, the CDR3 is TGCAGTGCTAGTGCCCGAGGGGAGACCCAGTACTTC.